The subject of this entry is one TCR beta chain. Antigen specificity is unknown. Its ends do not fully match the called genes, so a read error is possible. The PCR contained 60 Vbeta and 13 Jbeta primers. Method: immunoSEQ multiplex PCR; TCRdb's copy keeps in-frame clones and lacks some. The sample yields about 98,000 clones, about 70% seen once. The sample comes from a study of cytomegalovirus exposure and HLA in healthy donors. The study's findings and limits: Sequencing likely caused a cluster of highly shared sequence variants. Later on, a genetic analysis was performed. It linked a missense variant in DCLRE1C with V- and J-gene trimming of TCR beta. CMV serostatus was the only recorded immune exposure for donors.

The CDR3 consists of 16 residues. Germline assignment: CDR1 SEHNR and CDR2 FQNEAQ (reference sequence). Sequenced sample: PBMCs. The chain joins TRBV7-9 to TRBJ2-3, with 7 bases that match TRBD2. The clonotype originates from a human donor in good health. CDR3: CSSSFFRTSLVDTQYF. CDR3 nucleotide sequence: TGTTCCAGCAGCTTTTTCCGGACTAGTTTGGTAGATACGCAGTATTTT.